A selection of T cell receptor beta chains follows, all from one sample in a study of T cell responses to AZD1222 COVID-19 vaccine. Clones were read by immunoSEQ multiplex PCR, and TCRdb kept only the in-frame ones, dropping some. The data hold 150,000 to 160,000 clones, with less than 90% observed a single time. This specimen was peripheral blood, taken on day 0 of AZD1222 vaccination. The receptors stem from an adult in good health. Both conserved end residues are part of each CDR3. D genes are given only for firm matches. Clone size is given for some rows only: seen once, a few or many times, or a class if the clone is expanded.

cdr3_aa: CASSERTGGNQPQHF; v_call: TRBV6-1; d_call: TRBD1; clone_size: -; j_call: TRBJ1-5; cdr3_length: 15
cdr3_aa: CASSLPGTEAFF; v_call: TRBV5-1; d_call: -; clone_size: -; j_call: TRBJ1-1; cdr3_length: 12
cdr3_aa: CASSRTAVSGNTIYF; v_call: TRBV19; d_call: -; clone_size: -; j_call: TRBJ1-3; cdr3_length: 15
cdr3_aa: CASSEAGLYQPQHF; v_call: TRBV6-1; d_call: -; clone_size: -; j_call: TRBJ1-5; cdr3_length: 14
cdr3_aa: CASTGPGERQFF; v_call: TRBV6-5; d_call: -; clone_size: -; j_call: TRBJ2-1; cdr3_length: 12
cdr3_aa: CASSRTNVYEQYF; v_call: TRBV3-1/TRBV3-2; d_call: -; clone_size: -; j_call: TRBJ2-7; cdr3_length: 13
cdr3_aa: CASSQVGLAGGVYEQYF; v_call: TRBV4-2; d_call: TRBD2; clone_size: once; j_call: TRBJ2-7; cdr3_length: 17
cdr3_aa: CASSRQGTNTGELFF; v_call: TRBV7-8; d_call: TRBD1; clone_size: few; j_call: TRBJ2-2; cdr3_length: 15
cdr3_aa: CASSKSRGIWDSPLHF; v_call: TRBV7-7; d_call: -; clone_size: -; j_call: TRBJ1-6; cdr3_length: 16
cdr3_aa: CASRDSQGALGYTF; v_call: TRBV28; d_call: TRBD1; clone_size: few; j_call: TRBJ1-2; cdr3_length: 14
cdr3_aa: CASSLALAGGTLSTQYF; v_call: TRBV5-4; d_call: TRBD2; clone_size: -; j_call: TRBJ2-5; cdr3_length: 17
cdr3_aa: CASSEGGGPYGYTF; v_call: TRBV10-2; d_call: -; clone_size: -; j_call: TRBJ1-2; cdr3_length: 14
cdr3_aa: CASSLGTWGNTIYF; v_call: TRBV5-6; d_call: -; clone_size: -; j_call: TRBJ1-3; cdr3_length: 14
cdr3_aa: CASSLAGSYGYTF; v_call: TRBV27; d_call: -; clone_size: -; j_call: TRBJ1-2; cdr3_length: 13
cdr3_aa: CASSLTGGGSQPQHF; v_call: TRBV19; d_call: TRBD1; clone_size: -; j_call: TRBJ1-5; cdr3_length: 15
cdr3_aa: CASSQTRSGYTF; v_call: TRBV14; d_call: -; clone_size: -; j_call: TRBJ1-2; cdr3_length: 12
cdr3_aa: CASSSTGGYSNQPQHF; v_call: TRBV5-6; d_call: -; clone_size: -; j_call: TRBJ1-5; cdr3_length: 16
cdr3_aa: CASSQRDRGPSTDTQYF; v_call: TRBV16; d_call: TRBD1; clone_size: -; j_call: TRBJ2-3; cdr3_length: 17
cdr3_aa: CASSLQNADTQYF; v_call: TRBV7-3; d_call: -; clone_size: -; j_call: TRBJ2-3; cdr3_length: 13
cdr3_aa: CSAEGRTEAFF; v_call: TRBV29-1; d_call: -; clone_size: once; j_call: TRBJ1-1; cdr3_length: 11
cdr3_aa: CASSIEQGSQPQHF; v_call: TRBV5-1; d_call: TRBD1; clone_size: -; j_call: TRBJ1-5; cdr3_length: 14
cdr3_aa: CASSTPTSGYDFEQYF; v_call: TRBV7-2; d_call: TRBD2; clone_size: -; j_call: TRBJ2-7; cdr3_length: 16